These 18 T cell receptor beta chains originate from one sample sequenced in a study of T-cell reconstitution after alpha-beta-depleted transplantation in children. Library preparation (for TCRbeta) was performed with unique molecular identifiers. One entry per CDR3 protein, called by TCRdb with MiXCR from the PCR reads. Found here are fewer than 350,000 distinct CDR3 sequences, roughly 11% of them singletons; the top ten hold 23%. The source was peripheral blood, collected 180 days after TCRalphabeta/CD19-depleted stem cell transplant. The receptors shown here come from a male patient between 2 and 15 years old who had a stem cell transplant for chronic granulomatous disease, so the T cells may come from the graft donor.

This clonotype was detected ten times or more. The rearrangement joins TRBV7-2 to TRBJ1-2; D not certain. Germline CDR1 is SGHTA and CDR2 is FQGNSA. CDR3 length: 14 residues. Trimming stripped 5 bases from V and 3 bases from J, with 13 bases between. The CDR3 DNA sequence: TGTGCCAGCAGCCCCGAGGGAAGCTACTATGGCTACACCTTC. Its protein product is CASSPEGSYYGYTF.

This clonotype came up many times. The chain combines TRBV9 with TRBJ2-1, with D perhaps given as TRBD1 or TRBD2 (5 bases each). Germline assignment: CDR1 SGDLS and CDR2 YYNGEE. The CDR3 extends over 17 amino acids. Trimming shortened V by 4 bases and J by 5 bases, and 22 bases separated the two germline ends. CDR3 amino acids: CASSTIPARGPDNEQFF. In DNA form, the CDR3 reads TGTGCCAGCAGCACCATCCCGGCACGGGGCCCTGACAATGAGCAGTTCTTC.

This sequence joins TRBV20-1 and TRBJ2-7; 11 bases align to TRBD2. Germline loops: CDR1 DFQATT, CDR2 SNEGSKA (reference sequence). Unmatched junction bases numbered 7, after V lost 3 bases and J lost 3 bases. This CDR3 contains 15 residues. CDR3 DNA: TGCAGTGCTAGCGGGCTAGCGGGGGGAAGCTACGAGCAGTACTTC. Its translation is CSASGLAGGSYEQYF.

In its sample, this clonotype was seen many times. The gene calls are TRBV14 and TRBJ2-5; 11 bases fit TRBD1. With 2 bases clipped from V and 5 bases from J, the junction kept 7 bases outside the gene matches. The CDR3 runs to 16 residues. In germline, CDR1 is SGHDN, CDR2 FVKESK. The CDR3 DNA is TGTGCCAGCAGCCAAAGGACAGGGGGCGAGAGGGAGACCCAGTACTTC. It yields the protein CASSQRTGGERETQYF.

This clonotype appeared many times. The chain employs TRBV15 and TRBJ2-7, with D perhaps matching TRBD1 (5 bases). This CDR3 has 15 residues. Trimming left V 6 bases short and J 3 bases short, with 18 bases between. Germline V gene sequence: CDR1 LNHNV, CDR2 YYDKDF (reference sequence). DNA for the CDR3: TGTGCCACCAGTAGTCCCAGGGCAGGGCACTACGAGCAGTACTTC. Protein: CATSSPRAGHYEQYF.

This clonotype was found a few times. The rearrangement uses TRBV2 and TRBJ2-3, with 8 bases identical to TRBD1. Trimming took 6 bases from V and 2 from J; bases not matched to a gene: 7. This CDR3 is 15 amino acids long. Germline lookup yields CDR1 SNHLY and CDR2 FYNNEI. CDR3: CASRSRGRDTDTQYF. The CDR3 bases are TGTGCCAGCAGGAGCAGGGGGCGCGACACAGATACGCAGTATTTT.

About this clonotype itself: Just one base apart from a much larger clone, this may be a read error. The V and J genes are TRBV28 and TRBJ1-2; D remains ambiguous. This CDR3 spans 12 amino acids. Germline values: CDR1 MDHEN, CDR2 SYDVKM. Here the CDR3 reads CASRWQLYGDTF. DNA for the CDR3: TGTGCCAGCAGGTGGCAGCTCTATGGCGACACCTTC.

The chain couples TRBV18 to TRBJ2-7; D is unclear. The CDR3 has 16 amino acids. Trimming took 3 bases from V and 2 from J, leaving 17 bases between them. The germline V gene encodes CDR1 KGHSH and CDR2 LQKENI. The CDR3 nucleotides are TGTGCCAGCTCACCCGACGAGTGGGCCATCACCTACGAGCAGTACTTC. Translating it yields CASSPDEWAITYEQYF.

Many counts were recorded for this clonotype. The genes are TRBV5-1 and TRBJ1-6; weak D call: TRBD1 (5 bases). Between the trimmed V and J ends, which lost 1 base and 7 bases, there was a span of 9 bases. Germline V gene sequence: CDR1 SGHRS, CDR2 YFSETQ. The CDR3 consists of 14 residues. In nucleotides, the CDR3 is TGCGCCAGCAGCTTGATGGGGGACAATTCACCCCTCCACTTT. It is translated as CASSLMGDNSPLHF.

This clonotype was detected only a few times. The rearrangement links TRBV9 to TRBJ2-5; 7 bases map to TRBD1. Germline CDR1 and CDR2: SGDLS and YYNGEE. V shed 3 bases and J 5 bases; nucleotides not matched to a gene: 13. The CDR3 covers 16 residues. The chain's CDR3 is CASSEAGTVVVETQYF. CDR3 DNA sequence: TGTGCCAGCAGCGAGGCCGGGACAGTGGTGGTTGAGACCCAGTACTTC.

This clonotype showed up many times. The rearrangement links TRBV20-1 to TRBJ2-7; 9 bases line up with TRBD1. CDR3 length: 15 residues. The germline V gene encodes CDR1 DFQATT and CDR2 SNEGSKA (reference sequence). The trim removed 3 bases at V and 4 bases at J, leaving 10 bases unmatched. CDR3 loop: CSASRLGQGGYEQYF. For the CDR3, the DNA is TGCAGTGCTAGTAGGCTGGGACAGGGAGGGTACGAGCAGTACTTC.

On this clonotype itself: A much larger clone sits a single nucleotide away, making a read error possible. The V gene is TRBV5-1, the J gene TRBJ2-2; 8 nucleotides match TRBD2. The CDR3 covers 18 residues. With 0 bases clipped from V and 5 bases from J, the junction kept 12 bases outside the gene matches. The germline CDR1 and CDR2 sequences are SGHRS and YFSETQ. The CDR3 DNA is TGCGCCAGCAGCTTGGAGTTTCTGGGGACTAGGGTGACCGGGGAGCTGTTTTTT. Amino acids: CASSLEFLGTRVTGELFF.

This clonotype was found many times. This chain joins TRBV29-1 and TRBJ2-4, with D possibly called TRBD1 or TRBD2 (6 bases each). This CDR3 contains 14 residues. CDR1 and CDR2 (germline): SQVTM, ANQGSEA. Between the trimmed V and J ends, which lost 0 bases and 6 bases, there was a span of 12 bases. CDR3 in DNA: TGCAGCGTTGAAGATGAGGGGGGAGTAAACATTCAGTACTTC. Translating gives CSVEDEGGVNIQYF.

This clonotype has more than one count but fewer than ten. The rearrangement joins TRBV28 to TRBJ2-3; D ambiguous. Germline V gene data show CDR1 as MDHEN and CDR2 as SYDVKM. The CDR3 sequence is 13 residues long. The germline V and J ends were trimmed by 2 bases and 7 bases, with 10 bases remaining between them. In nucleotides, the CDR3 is TGTGCCAGCAGTTTAGCCGTGGACCATACGCAGTATTTT. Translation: CASSLAVDHTQYF.

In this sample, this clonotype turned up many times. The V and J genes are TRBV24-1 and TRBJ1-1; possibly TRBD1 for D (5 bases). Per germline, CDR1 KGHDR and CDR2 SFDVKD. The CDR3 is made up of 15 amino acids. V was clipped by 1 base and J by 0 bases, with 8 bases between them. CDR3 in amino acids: CATSDLGTVNTEAFF. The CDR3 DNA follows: TGTGCCACCAGTGATTTAGGGACGGTGAACACTGAAGCTTTCTTT.

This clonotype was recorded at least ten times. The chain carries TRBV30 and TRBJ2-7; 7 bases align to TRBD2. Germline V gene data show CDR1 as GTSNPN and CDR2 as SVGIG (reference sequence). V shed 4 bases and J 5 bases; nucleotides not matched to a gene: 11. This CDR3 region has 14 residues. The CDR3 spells CAWTTGRGRHEQYF. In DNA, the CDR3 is TGTGCCTGGACTACCGGGCGGGGGAGGCACGAGCAGTACTTC.

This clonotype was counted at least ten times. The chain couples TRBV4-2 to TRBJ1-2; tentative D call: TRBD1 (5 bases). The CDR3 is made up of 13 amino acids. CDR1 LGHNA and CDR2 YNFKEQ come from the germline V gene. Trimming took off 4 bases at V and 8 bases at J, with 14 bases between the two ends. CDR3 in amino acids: CASSRDRISGYTF. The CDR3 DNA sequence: TGTGCCAGCAGCCGAGACAGAATCTCCGGCTACACCTTC.

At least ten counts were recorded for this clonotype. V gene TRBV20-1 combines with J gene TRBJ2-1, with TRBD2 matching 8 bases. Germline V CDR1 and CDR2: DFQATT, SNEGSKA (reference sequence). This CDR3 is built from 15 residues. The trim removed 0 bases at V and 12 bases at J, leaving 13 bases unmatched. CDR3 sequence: CSARDPGRGASRQFF. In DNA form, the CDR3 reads TGCAGTGCTAGAGATCCGGGGCGGGGGGCCTCTAGGCAGTTCTTC.